This TCR beta chain derives from a study of T cells after yellow fever vaccination. The overall study: Where fractions had low cell numbers, libraries were prepared from them with the SMART-Seq v4 Ultra Low Input RNA kit. Study-wide results and limits: The study re-detected most primary-vaccination clones after the booster (approximately 96% CD4, around 90% CD8). Weaker overall was a secondary response that nonetheless peaked faster, on day 5 versus 15.

Concerning this clonotype itself: Its target is unknown.

Trimming shortened V by 6 bases and J by 6 bases, and 8 bases separated the two germline ends. Germline V gene lookup returns CDR1 MNHNY and CDR2 SVGAGI (reference sequence). This CDR3 spans 11 amino acids. It was through 5'RACE template switching that TCR cDNA was made, with a universal primer site and UMIs added. Each CDR3 protein is one row after TCRdb ran MiXCR on the 5' RACE reads. This sample has a few hundred thousand distinct CDR3 sequences, with roughly 5% found just once. The chain links TRBV6-6 to TRBJ1-2; D ambiguous. The clonotype was recovered from a man younger than 35 who received the YFV17D yellow fever vaccine. Sample: CD4+ T cells sorted from PBMCs, taken on the day of the yellow fever booster vaccination. The CDR3 region is CASSSDNGYTF. The CDR3 DNA follows: TGTGCCAGCAGCTCTGACAATGGCTACACCTTC.